The present TCR beta chain was sequenced within a study of blood T cell repertoires in COVID-19. Adults between roughly 18 and 90 years of age took part from 20 to 25 US areas. Looked up from germline, CDR1 is SGHTA and CDR2 is FQGNSA. The junction had 7 bases not matched to a gene; V was cut back by 3 bases and J by 2 bases. This CDR3 is 16 amino acids long. This table comes from immunoSEQ multiplex PCR, and its TCRdb copy is limited to in-frame clones, with some not included. The repertoire includes around 250,000 clones, 70% to 90% of them detected once, and 4.1% sits in the top ten. Sequences were obtained from PBMCs or T cells enriched from blood (not recorded which). V gene TRBV7-2 combines with J gene TRBJ2-3; 8 bases agree with TRBD2. This receptor was taken from a woman aged 25-40 years with acute COVID-19. The CDR3, as DNA: TGTGCCAGCAGCTTCGGGAAAGCGGGAGACACAGATACGCAGTATTTT. Amino acids: CASSFGKAGDTDTQYF.